This T cell receptor (beta chain) came from a study of shared clonotypes between healthy human individuals. The data were produced by immunoSEQ multiplex PCR, yet TCRdb's version contains in-frame clones alone and is incomplete. Of fewer than 650,000 clones listed, 76% are singletons. CDR1 is MNHEY and CDR2 is SMNVEV in the germline V gene (reference sequence). V dropped 5 bases and J dropped 2; count of bases not matched to a gene: 5. The CDR3 consists of 16 residues. The specimen was PBMCs. The receptor comes from a woman aged 40 to 55 in good health. Some clones in this sample may be carry-over from other donors' samples. This rearrangement joins TRBV27 to TRBJ2-3; 12 nucleotides agree with TRBD2. The CDR3: CASSTRLAGDTDTQYF. The CDR3 nucleotides read TGTGCCAGCAGTACCAGACTAGCGGGAGACACAGATACGCAGTATTTT.